Below are 5 T cell receptor beta chains sequenced from a single sample in a study of OX40 agonist ivuxolimab in advanced cancers. Assay: immunoSEQ multiplex PCR; the TCRdb copy retains only in-frame clones and omits some. The sample comprises roughly 43,000 clones, about 88% of which are singletons, and over 9.5% rests with the top ten. The sequencing used CD4+ or CD8+ T cells sorted from blood, collected in a trial of the OX40 agonist ivuxolimab. These receptors all stem from an adult with an advanced solid tumor such as melanoma, head and neck, liver or kidney cancer.

This sequence joins TRBV15 and TRBJ1-5; D gene unclear. In germline, CDR1 is LNHNV, CDR2 YYDKDF (reference sequence). CDR3 length: 14 residues. Trimming removed 0 bases at V and 5 bases at J, with 8 bases between. CDR3 protein: CATSRENPYQPQHF. The CDR3 nucleotides are TGTGCCACCAGCAGAGAAAATCCCTATCAGCCCCAGCATTTT.

The table lists this clone with a few counts. The chain recombines TRBV7-9 with TRBJ2-7; D not resolved. The CDR3 has 12 residues. CDR1 and CDR2 (germline): SEHNR, FQNEAQ (reference sequence). V was shortened by 5 bases and J by 2 bases, with 7 bases between the two germline ends. The CDR3 loop reads CASSPMTYEQYF. DNA of the CDR3: TGTGCCAGCAGCCCTATGACCTACGAGCAGTACTTC.

This clone has more than one count but fewer than ten. The chain's CDR3 is CASSIYSGYTDTQYF. The CDR3 nucleotides read TGTGCCAGTAGTATCTATAGCGGTTACACAGATACGCAGTATTTT. V and J are TRBV19 and TRBJ2-3; perhaps TRBD2 as D (6 bases). This CDR3 is built from 15 residues. Trimming pared 3 bases from V and 2 bases from J, leaving 12 bases between. Germline V lookup: CDR1 LNHDA, CDR2 SQIVND (reference sequence). Full variable domain (remainder filled in from reference TRBV19 and TRBJ2-3): DGGITQSPKYLFRKEGQNVTLSCEQNLNHDAMYWYRQDPGQGLRLIYYSQIVNDFQKGDIAEGYSVSREKKESFPLTVTSAQKNPTAFYLCASSIYSGYTDTQYFGPGTRLTVL.

The chain joins TRBV27 to TRBJ2-7; D may match TRBD1 or TRBD2 (5 bases each). CDR3 size: 14 residues. V shed 6 bases and J shed 0 bases, with 12 bases lying between them. Germline assignment: CDR1 MNHEY and CDR2 SMNVEV (reference sequence). The CDR3 protein is CASSPGRSSYEQYF. The CDR3, as DNA: TGTGCCAGCAGCCCGGGACGGAGCTCCTACGAGCAGTACTTC.

The rearrangement joins TRBV12-5 to TRBJ1-1; no definite D call. Germline V gives CDR1 LGHNT, CDR2 FRNRAP. CDR3 length: 15 amino acids. V was trimmed by 1 base and J by 0 bases, leaving 9 bases between them. CDR3 sequence reads: CASGLGIRMNTEAFF. The CDR3 nucleotides are TGTGCTAGTGGTTTGGGTATTCGGATGAACACTGAAGCTTTCTTT.